This T cell receptor beta chain was identified during a study of cytomegalovirus exposure and HLA in healthy donors. The PCR used 60 Vbeta and 13 Jbeta primers. The protocol was immunoSEQ multiplex PCR, while the TCRdb copy is restricted to in-frame clones and leaves out a portion. This table holds 160,000 or so clones, roughly 80% found once. The CDR3 spans 13 residues. V was pared by 5 bases and J by 4 bases, with 11 bases between. The germline gives CDR1 KGHSH, CDR2 LQKENI. The source of this sequence is a woman aged 40 to 49 in good health and CMV-seronegative. The sample consisted of PBMCs. The chain carries TRBV18 and TRBJ2-5, with D possibly being TRBD2 (6 bases). The CDR3 loop reads CASSMGSGETQYF. The CDR3 region has the DNA TGTGCCAGCTCAATGGGTAGCGGAGAGACCCAGTACTTC.